This T cell receptor (beta chain) is from a study of neoadjuvant nivolumab and ipilimumab in lung cancer. This clone was found a few times. What it recognizes is unknown. Findings and limits, study-wide: TCR sequencing covered a small number of samples.

The trim removed 2 bases at V and 4 bases at J, leaving 15 bases unmatched. The CDR3 consists of 18 residues. CDR1 and CDR2 from the germline V gene are SGHRS and YFSETQ. The data were produced by immunoSEQ multiplex PCR, yet TCRdb's version contains in-frame clones alone and is incomplete. Here the sample spans approximately 1,900 clones, 65% to 85% being singletons. The J gene is TRBJ2-3, the V gene TRBV5-1; 8 nucleotides agree with TRBD1. The TCR was taken from an adult with non-small cell lung cancer. Source: tumor tissue, taken before neoadjuvant nivolumab, alone or with ipilimumab. CDR3 bases: TGCGCCAGCAGCTTTGGTTTGTTCGGGACAGGAGTTTCAGATACGCAGTATTTT. Its protein product is CASSFGLFGTGVSDTQYF.